The clone carrying this TCR beta chain was detected only a few times. Its antigen remains unknown. These data are taken from a study of T-cell memory formation after mild COVID-19. TCRdb processed the 5' RACE reads anew with MiXCR; each CDR3 protein has one entry. This table holds about 110,000 distinct CDR3 sequences, approximately 22% found once. Germline CDR1 and CDR2: DFQATT and SNEGSKA (reference sequence). This CDR3 region has 13 residues. V was cut by 2 bases and J by 0 bases, with 7 bases left in between. Study-wide results and limits: Contracting CD4+ clones were located mainly in CM and EM, and CD8+ clones in EMRA. Some responding clones appeared in pre-infection memory, suggesting cross-reactive memory joined. CD4/CD8 balance characterized clones contracting day 15 to 85, and CD4+ skew characterized later expanders. Researchers could not confirm that second-wave clones peaking on day 37 targeted SARS-CoV-2.

The sequence derives from a man younger than 35 who had mild COVID-19 (a few samples of this study predate the infection). Cell type and time point are not known. The rearrangement uses TRBV20-1 and TRBJ1-1; D gene ambiguous. What was sequenced was PBMCs or a T cell subset sorted from them (not recorded which). The CDR3 DNA is TGCAGTGCTAGAATTCTGGTGAACACTGAAGCTTTCTTT. Its protein is CSARILVNTEAFF.